Listed below are T cell receptor beta chains from one sample, sequenced in a study of cytomegalovirus exposure and HLA in healthy donors. Produced via immunoSEQ multiplex PCR; TCRdb's table is partial and in-frame only. The sample carries 180,000 or so clones, 75% to 85% recorded once. Sequences were obtained from PBMCs. The receptors come from a man between 18 and 35 years old in good health and CMV-seronegative. The CDR3 runs from the conserved cysteine through the conserved F or W.

TRBV9	TRBJ2-7	CASSVAAQSYEQYF
TRBV7-2	TRBJ1-1	CASSQTGNEAFF
TRBV29-1	TRBJ1-1	CSVGRRQGGTEAFF
TRBV11-1	TRBJ2-7	CASSWTGAGGEQYF
TRBV7-2	TRBJ2-1	CASSSVASGSSYNEQFF
TRBV7-6	TRBJ1-6	CASSLLTGDNSPLHF
TRBV15	TRBJ2-5	CATSRTWDLKETQYF
TRBV19	TRBJ2-5	CASKQGAQYETQYF
TRBV6-1	TRBJ1-2	CASRPTGAYGYTF
TRBV9	TRBJ1-5	CASSAGQGTGQPQHF
TRBV7-3	TRBJ2-2	CASSLLGVGTGELFF
TRBV5-4	TRBJ1-3	CASSQQGFGLGNTIYF
TRBV7-9	TRBJ2-4	CASSLWDRDAIQYF
TRBV27	TRBJ1-2	CASMGPTTGGPYGYTF
TRBV5-5	TRBJ1-1	CASSSGYTEAFF
TRBV19	TRBJ2-6	CASRRGVSGANVLTF
TRBV19	TRBJ2-7	CASRRQGLDEQYF
TRBV19	TRBJ2-1	CASSSSSGTLNEQFF
TRBV30	TRBJ2-5	CAWSRDSSGGETQYF
TRBV4-2	TRBJ2-1	CASSQDLQGSPPNEQFF
TRBV30	TRBJ2-1	CAWRRGGTNTYNEQFF
TRBV4-2	TRBJ1-4	CASSQDIGGEAEKLFF
TRBV11-2	TRBJ2-6	CASSPPDRGDSLGALTF
TRBV5-6	NA	CASSLEGLVYEQYF
TRBV15	TRBJ1-4	CATSSAYLGDEKLFF
TRBV25-1	TRBJ2-4	CASVVTGIQYF
TRBV7-6	TRBJ1-2	CASSPGAPWGYTF
TRBV25-1	TRBJ2-5	CASSDTGKRQETQYF
TRBV5-1	TRBJ2-1	CASSLADSTYNEQFF
TRBV29-1	TRBJ1-1	CSTRQGDTEAFF
TRBV5-1	TRBJ2-7	CASSQRLAGPYEQYF
TRBV6-1	TRBJ1-1	CASSEAIEDTSGAFF
TRBV10-2	TRBJ2-3	CASRPVGTITDTQYF
TRBV10-2	TRBJ1-1	CASSVQGAQTLDTEAFF
TRBV5-4	TRBJ2-6	CASSLKQGGANVLTF
TRBV27	TRBJ1-6	CASSLEVSGGNSPLHF
TRBV13	TRBJ2-1	CASRTSRGGPSNEQFF
TRBV7-2	TRBJ1-4	CASSSPDSETFATNEKLFF
TRBV5-6	TRBJ1-1	CASSWDRMNTEAFF
TRBV7-6	TRBJ1-4	CASSRADNNEKLFF
TRBV7-9	TRBJ1-1	CASSLQGSQAFF
TRBV11-3	TRBJ2-7	CASSPRIAGFYEQYF
TRBV5-1	TRBJ2-5	CASSLAGLGEETQYF
TRBV7-8	TRBJ2-7	CASSLELQTYEQYF
TRBV11-2	TRBJ2-7	CASSLVWLAGSYEQYF
TRBV2	TRBJ2-1	CASSDQDRGNEQFF
TRBV4-2	TRBJ2-3	CASSQESGASGGTDTQYF
TRBV19	TRBJ2-2	CASSTSAGAPGELFF
TRBV19	TRBJ1-2	CASSISRGRDGYTF
TRBV29-1	TRBJ2-3	CSVVIGSGTRRYF
TRBV4-1	TRBJ1-6	CASSLDIWSSYNSPLHF
TRBV6-1	TRBJ2-2	CASSEVFAGATTGELFF
TRBV13	TRBJ2-7	CASTARGRYEQYF
TRBV29-1	TRBJ2-7	CSVVQDMREQYF